Presented here are 32 T cell receptor beta chains from one specimen sequenced in a study of cytomegalovirus exposure and HLA in healthy donors (dated by TCRdb to about 2017). Libraries were prepared through the immunoSEQ multiplex PCR assay. The multiplex PCR relied on a mix of 60 forward primers for TCR Vbeta segments and 13 reverse primers for TCR Jbeta segments. Entries here come from immuneACCESS through TCRdb and include only in-frame sequences with V and J called. Some clones fail to appear in such tables; in the studies checked, an unresolved V gene covers under half of the shortfall, and the cause of the remainder is unknown. Here the sample has 150,000 to 200,000 clones; 75% to 85% occur a single time. 0.5% to 0.8% of the sample lies in the top ten. The specimen was PBMCs. The receptor source for this set is a boy younger than 18 in good health and CMV-seronegative.

This clone was seen just once. The chain has TRBV11-2 and TRBJ1-2, with 7 bases fitting TRBD1. The junction had 4 bases not matched to a gene; V was cut back by 4 bases and J by 2 bases. CDR1 is SGHAT, CDR2 FQNNGV, per germline. This CDR3 contains 14 residues. Written as DNA, the CDR3 is TGTGCCAGCAGCTCCCCGACAGGGAACTATGGCTACACCTTC. Its protein is CASSSPTGNYGYTF.

This sequence joins TRBV6-5 and TRBJ2-5; D is perhaps TRBD1 (6 bases). This CDR3 spans 12 amino acids. Trimming removed 5 bases from V and 5 bases from J, with 9 bases in between. Germline V CDR1 and CDR2: MNHEY, SVGAGI. CDR3 region: CASSTGLETQYF. The CDR3 DNA reads TGTGCCAGCAGTACAGGGCTCGAGACCCAGTACTTC.

The chain has TRBV7-3 and TRBJ2-1, with 7 bases aligning to TRBD2. V gave up 5 bases and J gave up 9 bases; unmatched junction bases: 16. Germline-derived CDR1 and CDR2 are SGHTA and FQGTGA. The CDR3 runs 16 residues. The CDR3 loop reads CASSLQPPSWGGEQFF. CDR3 DNA: TGTGCCAGCAGCCTGCAACCCCCTAGCTGGGGGGGTGAGCAGTTCTTC.

The chain links TRBV11-2 to TRBJ2-7, with D tentatively TRBD1 (6 bases). CDR3 length: 12 residues. Trimming shortened V by 5 bases and J by 6 bases, and 11 bases separated the two germline ends. CDR1 is SGHAT, CDR2 FQNNGV, per germline. The CDR3 sequence is CASSQTGSEQYF. CDR3 sequence (DNA): TGTGCCAGCAGCCAGACAGGATCCGAGCAGTACTTC.

This clone was recorded once. This sequence joins TRBV19 and TRBJ2-7; D possibly corresponds to TRBD2 (5 bases). This CDR3 spans 15 amino acids. Germline CDR1 and CDR2: LNHDA and SQIVND (reference sequence). The V end was cut by 11 bases, the J end by 2 bases, with 22 bases between. The CDR3 DNA reads TGTGCCTCGGAGGTGGCGTGGGGTGGGGCCTACGAGCAGTACTTC. Translating gives CASEVAWGGAYEQYF.

The rearrangement links TRBV5-6 to TRBJ2-5; 9 positions agree with TRBD1. CDR3 length: 17 amino acids. CDR1 is SGHDT, CDR2 YYEEEE, per germline. Trimming at V came to 0 bases and at J to 1 base, leaving 7 bases not matched to a gene. The CDR3, as DNA: TGTGCCAGCAGCTTGGACTCCGGGACAGGGCTCCAAGAGACCCAGTACTTC. Its protein is CASSLDSGTGLQETQYF.

The rearrangement links TRBV27 to TRBJ2-5; D is ambiguous. The germline gives CDR1 MNHEY, CDR2 SMNVEV (reference sequence). The V end lost 0 bases, the J end lost 4 bases, and 6 bases lay between the germline ends. The length of the CDR3 is 13 residues. This chain's CDR3 is CASSLSSRETQYF. The CDR3 DNA reads TGTGCCAGCAGTTTATCTTCCCGAGAGACCCAGTACTTC.

A word on this clone: Additional DNA sequences in this sample encode the identical CDR3. V gene TRBV7-3 combines with J gene TRBJ1-1; D is ambiguous. The CDR3 is 13 amino acids. The germline V and J ends were trimmed by 2 bases and 2 bases, with 6 bases remaining between them. Per germline, CDR1 SGHTA and CDR2 FQGTGA. CDR3 in amino acids: CASSLGRNTEAFF. CDR3 DNA: TGTGCCAGCAGCTTAGGGCGAAACACTGAAGCTTTCTTT.

The V call is TRBV27, the J call TRBJ2-7, with D perhaps matching TRBD2 (6 bases). V gave up 2 bases and J gave up 3 bases, with 14 bases separating them. The CDR3 is 15 amino acids. From germline, CDR1 is MNHEY and CDR2 SMNVEV (reference sequence). The CDR3 DNA reads as TGTGCCAGCAGTTTACGACCGGGACTCATCTACGAGCAGTACTTC. As protein: CASSLRPGLIYEQYF.

The chain uses TRBV11-2 and TRBJ2-7; D remains ambiguous. Germline assignment: CDR1 SGHAT and CDR2 FQNNGV. There are 13 residues in the CDR3. Trimming left V 3 bases short and J 6 bases short, with 12 bases between. DNA of the CDR3: TGTGCCAGCAGCTTGATAGCAGAGAGCGAGCAGTACTTC. This encodes CASSLIAESEQYF.

The chain uses TRBV7-3 and TRBJ2-2, with TRBD2 as a possible D gene (6 bases). CDR3 length: 18 residues. CDR1 and CDR2 from the germline V gene are SGHTA and FQGTGA. The V end lost 3 bases, the J end lost 5 bases, and 22 bases lay between the germline ends. The DNA for the CDR3 is TGTGCCAGCAGCTTTAATTTTGTGGGCCTGGGGGGTACCGGGGAGCTGTTTTTT. Encoded protein: CASSFNFVGLGGTGELFF.

The genes are TRBV5-1 and TRBJ2-5; weak D call: TRBD1 (6 bases). The DNA end lines up better with TRBJ2-7; the J call may be wrong. Germline V gene sequence: CDR1 SGHRS, CDR2 YFSETQ. This CDR3 has 14 amino acids. The CDR3 spells CASSLAAGDYEQYF. The CDR3 nucleotides are TGCGCCAGCAGCTTGGCGGCAGGGGATTACGAGCAGTACTTC.

This chain links TRBV6-5 with TRBJ2-5, with D unclear. V was trimmed by 6 bases and J by 2 bases, leaving 16 bases between them. Germline-derived CDR1 and CDR2 are MNHEY and SVGAGI. CDR3 length equals 15 residues. The CDR3 sequence is CASSPRSVPQETQYF. CDR3 bases: TGTGCCAGCAGCCCTAGGTCGGTTCCTCAAGAGACCCAGTACTTC.

The J gene is TRBJ2-2, the V gene TRBV18, with D hard to call. Trimming cost V 3 bases and J 3 bases, with 5 bases left between them. CDR1 is KGHSH and CDR2 is LQKENI in the germline V gene. The CDR3 runs 13 residues. CDR3 sequence (DNA): TGTGCCAGCTCACCGGCGGACACCGGGGAGCTGTTTTTT. This encodes CASSPADTGELFF.

The rearrangement links TRBV7-2 to TRBJ2-5, with 16 positions matching TRBD2. The J call may be mistaken, given a closer DNA end match to TRBJ2-7. Germline loops: CDR1 SGHTA, CDR2 FQGNSA. The CDR3 is 19 residues long. Here the CDR3 DNA reads TGTGCCAGCAGCACGTACCCGGGACTAGCGGGGGGGCCCTCCTACGAGCAGTACTTC. This encodes CASSTYPGLAGGPSYEQYF.

This clone was seen only a few times. The chain employs TRBV6-6 and TRBJ2-7; D is possibly TRBD2 (5 bases). The CDR3 totals 15 residues. Germline V gene lookup returns CDR1 MNHNY and CDR2 SVGAGI (reference sequence). With 7 bases removed from V and 4 bases from J, the gap between germline ends came to 20 bases. The CDR3 region is CASIKEVTAEYEQYF. In DNA form, the CDR3 reads TGTGCCAGCATTAAGGAGGTCACCGCGGAGTACGAGCAGTACTTC.

The chain links TRBV6-1 to TRBJ1-4, with 7 bases fitting TRBD1. V lost 4 bases to trimming and J lost 9 bases; unmatched junction nucleotides: 5. The CDR3 spans 13 residues. CDR1 and CDR2 from the germline V gene are MNHNS and SASEGT. The CDR3 DNA reads TGTGCCAGCAGTGTAGACAGGGAGAAAAAACTGTTTTTT. It translates to CASSVDREKKLFF.

This sequence joins TRBV7-6 and TRBJ2-1; 7 nucleotides line up with TRBD2. Looked up from germline, CDR1 is SGHVS and CDR2 is FNYEAQ. CDR3 length equals 15 residues. V shed 8 bases and J 0 bases; nucleotides not matched to a gene: 7. The CDR3, as DNA: TGTGCCAGCTCCTCTAGCGGAGCCTCCTACAATGAGCAGTTCTTC. Translating it yields CASSSSGASYNEQFF.

The chain has TRBV30 and TRBJ1-5, with 10 bases matching TRBD1. The CDR3 is 15 amino acids. In germline, CDR1 is GTSNPN, CDR2 SVGIG (reference sequence). V gave up 5 bases and J gave up 3 bases; unmatched junction bases: 7. The CDR3, as DNA: TGTGCCTGGGGGGGAGGACAGGGGGACAATCAGCCCCAGCATTTT. Protein product: CAWGGGQGDNQPQHF.

V gene TRBV5-7 combines with J gene TRBJ1-2, with 7 bases matching TRBD1. TRBV5-7 is placed among ORFs of uncertain function. CDR3 length: 16 amino acids. Trimming took 4 bases from V and 3 from J; bases not matched to a gene: 12. CDR3 nucleotide sequence: TGTGCCAGCAGCGGCAATACAGGGGCGGTAGACTATGGCTACACCTTC. The encoded protein is CASSGNTGAVDYGYTF.

V gene TRBV6-5 combines with J gene TRBJ1-2; D ambiguous. CDR3 length equals 14 residues. Trimming cost V 0 bases and J 0 bases, with 5 bases left between them. Germline V gives CDR1 MNHEY, CDR2 SVGAGI. The CDR3 DNA sequence: TGTGCCAGCAGTTACTCGTTCTCTAACTATGGCTACACCTTC. It encodes CASSYSFSNYGYTF.

The V call is TRBV5-4, the J call TRBJ2-2; 7 positions match TRBD2. After removal of 4 bases from V and 4 bases from J, the junction contained 10 bases not matched to a gene. The CDR3 is made up of 16 amino acids. Germline loops: CDR1 SGHNT, CDR2 YYREEE (reference sequence). The CDR3 DNA sequence: TGTGCCAGCAGCCCCGCACGGGGGGTAGGCACCGGGGAGCTGTTTTTT. It encodes CASSPARGVGTGELFF.

In nucleotides, the CDR3 is TGTGCCAGCAGCTTTTATTCGGGACTGATTAATGAAAAACTGTTTTTT. It yields the protein CASSFYSGLINEKLFF. The rearrangement uses TRBV7-9 and TRBJ1-4; D perhaps matches TRBD1 (5 bases). V lost 3 bases and J lost 4, with 15 bases in between. The CDR3 spans 16 residues. Germline CDR1 SEHNR, CDR2 FQNEAQ (reference sequence).

J is TRBJ2-1 and V is TRBV9, with 8 bases lining up with TRBD1. This CDR3 is 15 amino acids long. The V and J ends lost 0 bases and 6 bases, in that order; junction bases with no gene match: 5. CDR1 and CDR2 from the germline V gene are SGDLS and YYNGEE. For the CDR3, the DNA is TGTGCCAGCAGCGTAGGACAGGGGTTTTCCAATGAGCAGTTCTTC. Amino acids: CASSVGQGFSNEQFF.

CDR3 nucleotide sequence: TGTGCCATCAGTGAGTCCAGGGGGCAGAAGAGTATTAATTCACCCCTCCACTTT. This encodes CAISESRGQKSINSPLHF. The chain carries TRBV10-3 and TRBJ1-6; the match to TRBD1 covers 8 bases. This CDR3 has 18 residues. With V trimmed by 0 bases and J by 6 bases, 10 bases remained unmatched. Looked up from germline, CDR1 is ENHRY and CDR2 is SYGVKD.

The rearrangement joins TRBV6-1 to TRBJ1-4; D is possibly TRBD1 (6 bases). Trimming removed 10 bases at V and 6 bases at J, with 18 bases between. Germline V gene data show CDR1 as MNHNS and CDR2 as SASEGT. CDR3 length: 14 residues. This CDR3 reads CATSKQGLDEKLFF. Here the CDR3 DNA reads TGTGCCACTTCTAAACAGGGTTTGGATGAAAAACTGTTTTTT.

This clone was counted a single time. This sequence joins TRBV30 and TRBJ2-3, with D possibly being TRBD1 (6 bases). The germline V and J ends were trimmed by 5 bases and 1 base, with 19 bases remaining between them. Looked up from germline, CDR1 is GTSNPN and CDR2 is SVGIG (reference sequence). The CDR3 spans 16 residues. CDR3 nucleotide sequence: TGTGCCTGGGGGGGAACAGGGATTGGGGGCACAGATACGCAGTATTTT. Translation: CAWGGTGIGGTDTQYF.

The rearrangement joins TRBV2 to TRBJ1-2, with D possibly TRBD1 on 5 matching bases. This CDR3 has 14 amino acids. Trimming removed 10 bases at V and 2 bases at J, with 17 bases between. Germline V CDR1 and CDR2: SNHLY, FYNNEI. The CDR3 spells CATSSLDNNYGYTF. For the CDR3, the DNA is TGTGCCACGTCTTCCTTGGACAACAACTATGGCTACACCTTC.

The chain is built from TRBV9 and TRBJ2-3; 11 bases are a match to TRBD2. The CDR3 covers 19 residues. Trimming removed 3 bases from V and 0 bases from J; junction bases left unmatched: 12. Per the germline V gene, CDR1 is SGDLS and CDR2 is YYNGEE. The CDR3 protein is CASSATPGLAVISTDTQYF. In DNA form, the CDR3 reads TGTGCCAGCAGCGCCACTCCGGGACTAGCGGTGATTAGCACAGATACGCAGTATTTT.

CDR3 sequence (DNA): TGTGCCTCCTGGGCAGGGGGCGGCGGGAATGGCTACACCTTC. Its translation is CASWAGGGGNGYTF. V gene TRBV30 combines with J gene TRBJ1-2, with 8 bases that match TRBD1. The J segment lost 6 bases and the V segment lost 7 bases, leaving 13 bases of the junction unmatched. The CDR3 extends over 14 amino acids. Germline V gene data show CDR1 as GTSNPN and CDR2 as SVGIG (reference sequence). Filled out from reference TRBV30 and TRBJ1-2, the complete variable domain reads SQTIHQWPATLVQPVGSPLSLECTVEGTSNPNLYWYRQAAGRGLQLLFYSVGIGQISSEVPQNLSASRPQDRQFILSSKKLLLSDSGFYLCASWAGGGGNGYTFGSGTRLTVV.

Worth noting for this clone: The germline gene is not matched at one end of the junction; a read error may be the cause. The chain combines TRBV5-1 with TRBJ1-2, with 11 bases aligning to TRBD1. The CDR3 is 13 residues long. Germline lookup yields CDR1 SGHRS and CDR2 YFSETQ. The CDR3 loop is CARSWVGQGDATF. The CDR3 DNA is TGCGCCCGCAGCTGGGTGGGACAGGGGGATGCCACCTTC.

The CDR3 here is CSVEAGGYGYTF. The CDR3 DNA follows: TGCAGCGTTGAGGCAGGGGGCTATGGCTACACCTTC. The chain links TRBV29-1 to TRBJ1-2, with 7 bases identical to TRBD1. The CDR3 has 12 amino acids. Germline-derived CDR1 and CDR2 are SQVTM and ANQGSEA. J was trimmed by 4 bases and V by 3 bases; bases with no gene match: 2.